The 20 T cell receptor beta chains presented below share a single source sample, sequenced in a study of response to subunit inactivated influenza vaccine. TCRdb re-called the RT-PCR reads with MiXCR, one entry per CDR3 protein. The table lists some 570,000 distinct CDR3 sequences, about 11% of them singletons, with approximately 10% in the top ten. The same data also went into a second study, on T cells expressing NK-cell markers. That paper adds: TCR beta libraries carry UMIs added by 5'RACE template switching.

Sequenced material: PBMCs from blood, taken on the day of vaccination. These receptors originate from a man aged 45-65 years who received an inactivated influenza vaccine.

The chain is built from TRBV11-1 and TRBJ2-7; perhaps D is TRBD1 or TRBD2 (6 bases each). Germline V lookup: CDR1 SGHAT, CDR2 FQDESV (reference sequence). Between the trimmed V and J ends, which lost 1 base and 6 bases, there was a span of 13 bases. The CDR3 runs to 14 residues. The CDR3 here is CASSLGSQGGEQYF. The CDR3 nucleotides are TGTGCCAGCAGCTTAGGATCACAGGGAGGCGAGCAGTACTTC.

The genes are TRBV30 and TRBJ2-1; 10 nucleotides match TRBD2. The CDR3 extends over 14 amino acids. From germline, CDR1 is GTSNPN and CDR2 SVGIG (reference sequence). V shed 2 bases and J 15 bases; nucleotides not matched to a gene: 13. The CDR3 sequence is CAWSRSASGSRRFF. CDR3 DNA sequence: TGTGCCTGGAGTAGGTCGGCTAGCGGGAGTAGGCGGTTCTTC. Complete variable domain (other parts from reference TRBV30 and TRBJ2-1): SQTIHQWPATLVQPVGSPLSLECTVEGTSNPNLYWYRQAAGRGLQLLFYSVGIGQISSEVPQNLSASRPQDRQFILSSKKLLLSDSGFYLCAWSRSASGSRRFFGPGTRLTVL.

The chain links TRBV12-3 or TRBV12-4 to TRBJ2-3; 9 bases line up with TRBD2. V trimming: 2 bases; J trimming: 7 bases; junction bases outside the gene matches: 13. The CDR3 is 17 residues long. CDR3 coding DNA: TGTGCCAGCAGTTTATGGGCGGGAGGGCCCGTGTGGAATACGCAGTATTTT. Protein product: CASSLWAGGPVWNTQYF.

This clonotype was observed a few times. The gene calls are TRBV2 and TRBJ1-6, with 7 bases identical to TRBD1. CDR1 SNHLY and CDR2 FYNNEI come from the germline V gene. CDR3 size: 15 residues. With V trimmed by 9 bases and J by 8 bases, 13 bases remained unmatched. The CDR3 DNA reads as TGTGCCAGTTCTCGCCAGGGGGGTAATGATTCACCCCTCCACTTT. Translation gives CASSRQGGNDSPLHF.

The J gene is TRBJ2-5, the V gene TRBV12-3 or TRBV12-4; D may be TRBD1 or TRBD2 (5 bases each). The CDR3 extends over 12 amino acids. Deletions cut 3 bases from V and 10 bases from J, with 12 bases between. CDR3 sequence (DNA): TGTGCCAGCAGTTTCCCCGGGGCGGGCCAGTACTTC. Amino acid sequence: CASSFPGAGQYF.

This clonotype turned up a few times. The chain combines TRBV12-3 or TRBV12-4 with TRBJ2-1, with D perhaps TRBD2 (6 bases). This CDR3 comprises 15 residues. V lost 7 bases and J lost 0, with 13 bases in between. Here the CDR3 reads CASTLTSSSYNEQFF. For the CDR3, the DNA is TGTGCCAGCACTCTTACTAGCAGCTCCTACAATGAGCAGTTCTTC.

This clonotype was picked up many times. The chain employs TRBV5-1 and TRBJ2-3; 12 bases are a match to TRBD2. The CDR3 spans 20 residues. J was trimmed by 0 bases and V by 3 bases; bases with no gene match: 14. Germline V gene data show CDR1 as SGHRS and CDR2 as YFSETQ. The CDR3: CASSSPLKRLAGASTDTQYF. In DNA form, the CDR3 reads TGCGCCAGCAGCTCACCACTTAAACGACTAGCGGGGGCCAGCACAGATACGCAGTATTTT. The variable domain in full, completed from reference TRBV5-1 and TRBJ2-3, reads KAGVTQTPRYLIKTRGQQVTLSCSPISGHRSVSWYQQTPGQGLQFLFEYFSETQRNKGNFPGRFSGRQFSNSRSEMNVSTLELGDSALYLCASSSPLKRLAGASTDTQYFGPGTRLTVL.

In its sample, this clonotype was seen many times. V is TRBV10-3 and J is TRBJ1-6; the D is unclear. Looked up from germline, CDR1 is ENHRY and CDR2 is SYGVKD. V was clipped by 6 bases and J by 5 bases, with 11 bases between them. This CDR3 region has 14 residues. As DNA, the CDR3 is TGTGCCATCAGCTCAGGCGGGAATAATTCACCCCTCCACTTT. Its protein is CAISSGGNNSPLHF.

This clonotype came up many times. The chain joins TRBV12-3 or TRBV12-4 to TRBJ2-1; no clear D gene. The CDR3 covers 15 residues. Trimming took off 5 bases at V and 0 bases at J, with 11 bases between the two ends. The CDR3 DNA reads TGTGCCAGCAGTCCCGCAATAAGCTCCTACAATGAGCAGTTCTTC. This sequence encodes CASSPAISSYNEQFF.

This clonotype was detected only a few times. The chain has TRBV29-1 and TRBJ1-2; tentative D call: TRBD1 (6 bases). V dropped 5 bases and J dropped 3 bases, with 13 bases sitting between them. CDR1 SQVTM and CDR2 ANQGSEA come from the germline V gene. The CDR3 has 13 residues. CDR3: CSVQGTHHYGYTF. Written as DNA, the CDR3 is TGCAGCGTTCAAGGGACACATCACTATGGCTACACCTTC.

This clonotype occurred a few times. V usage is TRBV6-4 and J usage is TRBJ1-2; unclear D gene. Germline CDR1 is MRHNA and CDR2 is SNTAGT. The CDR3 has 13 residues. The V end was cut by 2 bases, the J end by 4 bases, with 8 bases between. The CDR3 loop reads CASSDEGGYGYTF. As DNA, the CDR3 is TGTGCCAGCAGTGACGAGGGCGGCTATGGCTACACCTTC.

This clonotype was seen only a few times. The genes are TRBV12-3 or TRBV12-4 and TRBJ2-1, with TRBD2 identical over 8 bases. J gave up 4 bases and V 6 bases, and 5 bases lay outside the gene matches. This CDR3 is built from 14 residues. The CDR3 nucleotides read TGTGCCAGCAGCCGGACTAGCATGTACAATGAGCAGTTCTTC. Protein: CASSRTSMYNEQFF.

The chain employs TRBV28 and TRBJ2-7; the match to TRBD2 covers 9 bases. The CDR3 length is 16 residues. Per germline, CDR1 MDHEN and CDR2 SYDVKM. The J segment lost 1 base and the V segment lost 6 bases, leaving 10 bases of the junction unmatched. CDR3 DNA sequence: TGTGCCAGCAGCCGACTGGCTAGCGGGGTGTCCTACGAGCAGTACTTC. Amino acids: CASSRLASGVSYEQYF.

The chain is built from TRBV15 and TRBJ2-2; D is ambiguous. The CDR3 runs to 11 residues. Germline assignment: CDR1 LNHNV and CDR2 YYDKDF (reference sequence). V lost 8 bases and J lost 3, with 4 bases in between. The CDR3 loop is CATAHTGELFF. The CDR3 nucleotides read TGTGCCACCGCCCACACCGGGGAGCTGTTTTTT.

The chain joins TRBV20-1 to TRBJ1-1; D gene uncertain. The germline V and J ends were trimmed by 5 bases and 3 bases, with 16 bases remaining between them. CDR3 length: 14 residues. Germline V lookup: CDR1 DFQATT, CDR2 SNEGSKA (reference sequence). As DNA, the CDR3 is TGCAGTGCTTTCGGACCCTCATGGGACACTGAAGCTTTCTTT. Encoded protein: CSAFGPSWDTEAFF.

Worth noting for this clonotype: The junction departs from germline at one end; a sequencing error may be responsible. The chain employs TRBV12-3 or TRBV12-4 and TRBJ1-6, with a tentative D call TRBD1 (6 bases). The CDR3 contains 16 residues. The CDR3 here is CASSLVGGSHNTPLHF. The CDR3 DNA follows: TGTGCCAGCAGTTTAGTTGGGGGCTCGCATAATACACCCCTCCACTTT.

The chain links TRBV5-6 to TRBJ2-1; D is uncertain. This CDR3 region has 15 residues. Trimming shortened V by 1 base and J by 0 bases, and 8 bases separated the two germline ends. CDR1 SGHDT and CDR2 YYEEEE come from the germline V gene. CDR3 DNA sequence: TGTGCCAGCAGCTTGCGGTCGGTCTCCTACAATGAGCAGTTCTTC. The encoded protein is CASSLRSVSYNEQFF.

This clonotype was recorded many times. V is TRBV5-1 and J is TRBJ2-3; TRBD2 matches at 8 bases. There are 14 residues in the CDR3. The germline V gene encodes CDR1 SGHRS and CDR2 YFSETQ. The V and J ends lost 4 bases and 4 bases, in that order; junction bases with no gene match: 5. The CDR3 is CASSVTGGADTQYF. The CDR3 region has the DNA TGCGCCAGCAGCGTCACCGGGGGGGCAGATACGCAGTATTTT.

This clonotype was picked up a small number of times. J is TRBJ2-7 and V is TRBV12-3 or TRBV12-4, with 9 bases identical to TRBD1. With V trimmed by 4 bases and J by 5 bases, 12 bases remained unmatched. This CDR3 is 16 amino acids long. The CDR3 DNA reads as TGTGCCAGCAGTTCTCCCGGCGGGACAGGGAGGCACGAGCAGTACTTC. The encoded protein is CASSSPGGTGRHEQYF.

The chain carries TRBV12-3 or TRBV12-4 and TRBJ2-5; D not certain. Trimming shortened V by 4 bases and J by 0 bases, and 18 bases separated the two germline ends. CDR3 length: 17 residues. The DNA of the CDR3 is TGTGCCAGCAGTTACGCGTGGCCAGACGTATACCAAGAGACCCAGTACTTC. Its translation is CASSYAWPDVYQETQYF.